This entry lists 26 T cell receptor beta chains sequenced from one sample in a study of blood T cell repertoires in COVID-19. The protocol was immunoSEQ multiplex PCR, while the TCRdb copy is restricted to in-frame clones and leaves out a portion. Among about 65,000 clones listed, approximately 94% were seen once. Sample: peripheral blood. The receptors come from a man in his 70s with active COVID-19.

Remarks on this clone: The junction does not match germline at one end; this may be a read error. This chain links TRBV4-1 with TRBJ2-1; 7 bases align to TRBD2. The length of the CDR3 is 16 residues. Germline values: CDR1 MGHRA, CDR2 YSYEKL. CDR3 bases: TGCGCCAGCAGCCAAGCAGGGCGGTCGGCGGGGGATGAGCAGCTCTTC. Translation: CASSQAGRSAGDEQLF.

The CDR3 DNA reads as TGTGCCATCACCGGGACAGGCAAGAGCTCCTACAATGAGCAGTTCTTC. It specifies CAITGTGKSSYNEQFF. V and J are TRBV10-3 and TRBJ2-1; TRBD1 matches at 8 bases. Germline CDR1 is ENHRY and CDR2 is SYGVKD. The CDR3 covers 16 residues. After removal of 7 bases from V and 0 bases from J, the junction contained 8 bases not matched to a gene.

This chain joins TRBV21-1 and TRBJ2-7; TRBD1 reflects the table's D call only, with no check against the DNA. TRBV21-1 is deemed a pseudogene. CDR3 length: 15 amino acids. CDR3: CASRPPGHGHYEQYV. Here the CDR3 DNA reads TGTGCCAGCAGGCCCCCGGGACACGGACACTACGAGCAGTACGTC.

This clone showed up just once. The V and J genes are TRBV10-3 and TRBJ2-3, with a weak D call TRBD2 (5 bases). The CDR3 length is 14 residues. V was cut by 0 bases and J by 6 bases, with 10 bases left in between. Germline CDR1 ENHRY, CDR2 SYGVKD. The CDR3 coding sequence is TGTGCCATCAGTGAGTCGACGGGGAAGGATACGCAGTATTTT. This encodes CAISESTGKDTQYF.

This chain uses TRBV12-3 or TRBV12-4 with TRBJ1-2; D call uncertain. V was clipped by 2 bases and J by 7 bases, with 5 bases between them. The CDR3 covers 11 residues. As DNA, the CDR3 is TGTGCCAGCAGTTTATCGGTTGGCTACACCTTC. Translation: CASSLSVGYTF.

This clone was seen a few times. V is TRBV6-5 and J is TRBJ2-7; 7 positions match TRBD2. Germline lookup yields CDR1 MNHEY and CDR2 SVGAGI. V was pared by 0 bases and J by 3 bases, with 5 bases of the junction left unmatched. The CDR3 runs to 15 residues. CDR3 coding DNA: TGTGCCAGCAGTTACTCGGCTAGCGGTGACTACGAGCAGTACTTC. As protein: CASSYSASGDYEQYF.

CDR3 nucleotides: TGTGCCAGCTCACCACCGCTCCGGGTAGATACGCAGTATTTT. Residues: CASSPPLRVDTQYF. V is TRBV18 and J is TRBJ2-3; D ambiguous. V lost 0 bases and J 5 bases, leaving 9 bases between the germline ends. The CDR3 has 14 residues. Germline V lookup: CDR1 KGHSH, CDR2 LQKENI.

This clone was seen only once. The CDR3 sequence: CASSFPRGNGNQPQHF. The CDR3 region has the DNA TGTGCCAGCAGCTTCCCCAGGGGAAATGGCAATCAGCCCCAGCATTTT. V is TRBV7-2 and J is TRBJ1-5; perhaps TRBD1 as D (6 bases). V lost 3 bases, J lost 2 bases, and 14 bases lay in between. This CDR3 spans 16 amino acids. Germline lookup yields CDR1 SGHTA and CDR2 FQGNSA.

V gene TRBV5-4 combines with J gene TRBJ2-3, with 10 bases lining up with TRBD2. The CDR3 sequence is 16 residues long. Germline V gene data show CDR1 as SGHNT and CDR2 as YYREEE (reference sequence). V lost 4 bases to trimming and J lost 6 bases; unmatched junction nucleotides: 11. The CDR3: CASSDPGLAPGDTQYF. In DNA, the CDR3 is TGTGCCAGCAGCGATCCGGGACTAGCGCCGGGGGATACGCAGTATTTT. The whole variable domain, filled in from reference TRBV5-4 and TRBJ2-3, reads ETGVTQSPTHLIKTRGQQVTLRCSSQSGHNTVSWYQQALGQGPQFIFQYYREEENGRGNFPPRFSGLQFPNYSSELNVNALELDDSALYLCASSDPGLAPGDTQYFGPGTRLTVL.

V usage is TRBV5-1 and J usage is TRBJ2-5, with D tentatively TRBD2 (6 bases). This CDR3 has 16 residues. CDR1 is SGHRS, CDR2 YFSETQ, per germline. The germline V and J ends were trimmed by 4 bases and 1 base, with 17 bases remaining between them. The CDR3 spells CASSVLGGGAQETQYF. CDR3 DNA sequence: TGCGCCAGCAGCGTCCTAGGAGGAGGGGCCCAAGAGACCCAGTACTTC.

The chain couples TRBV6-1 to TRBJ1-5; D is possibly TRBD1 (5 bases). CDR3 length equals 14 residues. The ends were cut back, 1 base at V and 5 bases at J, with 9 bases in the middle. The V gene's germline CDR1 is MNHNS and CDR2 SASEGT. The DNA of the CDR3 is TGTGCCAGCAGTGAAGGTTCCAGGGATCAGCCCCAGCATTTT. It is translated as CASSEGSRDQPQHF.

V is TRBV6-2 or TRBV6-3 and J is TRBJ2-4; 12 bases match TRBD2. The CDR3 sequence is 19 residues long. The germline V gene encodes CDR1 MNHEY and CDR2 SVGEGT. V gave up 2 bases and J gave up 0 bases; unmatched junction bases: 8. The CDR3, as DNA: TGTGCCAGCAGTTACCCTCTAGCGGGGGGGCTACTAGCCAAAAACATTCAGTACTTC. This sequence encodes CASSYPLAGGLLAKNIQYF.

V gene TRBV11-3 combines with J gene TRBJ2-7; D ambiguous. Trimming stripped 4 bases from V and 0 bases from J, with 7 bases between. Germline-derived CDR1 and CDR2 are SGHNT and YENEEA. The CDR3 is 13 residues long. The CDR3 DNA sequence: TGTGCCAGCAGCTCCTCCGGCTCCTACGAGCAGTACTTC. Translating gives CASSSSGSYEQYF.

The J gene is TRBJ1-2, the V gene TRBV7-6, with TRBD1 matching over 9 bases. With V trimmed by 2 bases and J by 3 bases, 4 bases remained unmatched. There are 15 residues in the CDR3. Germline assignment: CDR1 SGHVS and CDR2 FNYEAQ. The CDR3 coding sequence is TGTGCCAGCAGCTTAACAGGGGGCAGTGACTATGGCTACACCTTC. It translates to CASSLTGGSDYGYTF.

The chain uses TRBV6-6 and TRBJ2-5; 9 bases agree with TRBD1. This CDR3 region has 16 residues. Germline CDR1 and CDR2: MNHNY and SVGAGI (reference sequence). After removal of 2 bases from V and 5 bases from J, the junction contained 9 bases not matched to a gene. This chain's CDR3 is CASSYGGQGNWETQYF. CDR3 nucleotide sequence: TGTGCCAGCAGTTACGGGGGACAGGGTAACTGGGAGACCCAGTACTTC.

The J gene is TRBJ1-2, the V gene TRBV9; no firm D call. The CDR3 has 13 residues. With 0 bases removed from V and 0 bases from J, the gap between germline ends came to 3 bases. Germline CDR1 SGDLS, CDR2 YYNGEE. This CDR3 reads CASSVASNYGYTF. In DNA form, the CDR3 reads TGTGCCAGCAGCGTAGCTTCTAACTATGGCTACACCTTC. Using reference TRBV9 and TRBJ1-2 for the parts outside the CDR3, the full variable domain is DSGVTQTPKHLITATGQRVTLRCSPRSGDLSVYWYQQSLDQGLQFLIQYYNGEERAKGNILERFSAQQFPDLHSELNLSSLELGDSALYFCASSVASNYGYTFGSGTRLTVV.

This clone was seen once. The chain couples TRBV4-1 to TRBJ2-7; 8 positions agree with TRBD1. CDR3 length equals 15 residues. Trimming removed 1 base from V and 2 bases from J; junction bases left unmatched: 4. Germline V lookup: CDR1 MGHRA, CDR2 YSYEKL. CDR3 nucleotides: TGCGCCAGCAGCCAAGTTGGGACAGGAACCTACGAGCAGTACTTC. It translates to CASSQVGTGTYEQYF.

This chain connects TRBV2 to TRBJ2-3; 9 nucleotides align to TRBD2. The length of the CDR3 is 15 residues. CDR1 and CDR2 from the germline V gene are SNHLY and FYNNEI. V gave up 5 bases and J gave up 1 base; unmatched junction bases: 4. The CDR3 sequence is CASSPLAGGTDTQYF. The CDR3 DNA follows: TGTGCCAGCAGTCCACTAGCGGGCGGCACAGATACGCAGTATTTT.

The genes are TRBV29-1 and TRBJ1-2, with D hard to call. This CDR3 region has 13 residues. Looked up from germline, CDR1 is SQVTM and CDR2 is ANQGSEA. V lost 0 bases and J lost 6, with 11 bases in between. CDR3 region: CSVEEGGSDGYTF. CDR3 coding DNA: TGCAGCGTTGAAGAAGGAGGGTCTGATGGCTACACCTTC.

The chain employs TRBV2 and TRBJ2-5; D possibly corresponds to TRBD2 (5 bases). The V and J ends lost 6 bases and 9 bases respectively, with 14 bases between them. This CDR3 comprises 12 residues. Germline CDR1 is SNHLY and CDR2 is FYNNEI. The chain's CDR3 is CASSYYGVAQYF. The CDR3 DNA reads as TGTGCCAGCAGCTACTACGGGGTGGCCCAGTACTTC.

CDR3 in DNA: TGTGCCAGCAGCTTTGGGACAGGGGCCTCCTACGAGCAGTACTTC. The encoded protein is CASSFGTGASYEQYF. The V gene is TRBV5-6, the J gene TRBJ2-7; 10 nucleotides line up with TRBD1. From germline, CDR1 is SGHDT and CDR2 YYEEEE. The V segment lost 2 bases and the J segment 0 bases; nucleotides outside the gene matches: 2. This CDR3 contains 15 residues.

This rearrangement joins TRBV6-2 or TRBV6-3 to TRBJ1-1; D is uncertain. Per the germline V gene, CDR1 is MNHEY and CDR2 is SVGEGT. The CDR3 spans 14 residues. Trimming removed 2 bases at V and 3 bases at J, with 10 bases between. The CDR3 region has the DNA TGTGCCAGCAGTTACGCGGGATGGGACACTGAAGCTTTCTTT. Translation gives CASSYAGWDTEAFF.

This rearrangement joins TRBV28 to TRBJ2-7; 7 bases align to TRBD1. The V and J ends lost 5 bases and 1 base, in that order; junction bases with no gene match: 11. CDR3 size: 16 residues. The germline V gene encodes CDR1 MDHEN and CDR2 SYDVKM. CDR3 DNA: TGTGCCAGCAGTCCGCTTGACAGGGATATTTCCTACGAGCAGTACGTC. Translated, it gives CASSPLDRDISYEQYV.

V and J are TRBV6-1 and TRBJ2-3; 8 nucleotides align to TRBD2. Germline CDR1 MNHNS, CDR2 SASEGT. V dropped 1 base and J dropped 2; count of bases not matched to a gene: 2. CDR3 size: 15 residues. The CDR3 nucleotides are TGTGCCAGCAGTGAAGGGACTAGCTCCACAGATACGCAGTATTTT. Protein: CASSEGTSSTDTQYF.

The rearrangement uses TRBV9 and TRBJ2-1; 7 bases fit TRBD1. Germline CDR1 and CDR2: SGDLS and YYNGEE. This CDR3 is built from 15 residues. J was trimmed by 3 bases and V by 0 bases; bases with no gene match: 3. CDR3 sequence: CASSVGPGGYNEQFF. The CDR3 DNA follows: TGTGCCAGCAGCGTAGGGCCAGGGGGCTACAATGAGCAGTTCTTC.

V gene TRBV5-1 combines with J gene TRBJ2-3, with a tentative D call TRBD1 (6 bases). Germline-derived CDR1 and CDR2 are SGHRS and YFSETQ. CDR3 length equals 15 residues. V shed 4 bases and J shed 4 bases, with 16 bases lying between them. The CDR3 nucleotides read TGCGCCAGCAGCGTCACAGGGTTCTCTTCAGATACGCAGTATTTT. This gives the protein CASSVTGFSSDTQYF.